This TCR beta chain stems from a study of cytomegalovirus exposure and HLA in healthy donors (TCRdb year 2017). In the study overall: According to an earlier analysis of several hundred of the donors, some 180 million T cells yielded 120 million or so unique TCR beta sequences and 250 to 350 Gb of sequence data. An early release that covered about 640 HLA-typed donors contained 300 to 350 gigabases of sequencing data and around 80 million unique TCR sequences. The genetic ancestry cluster associated with self-reported Caucasian donors included 80% to 90% of the roughly 380 genotyped donors. The study aimed to test whether signatures of past pathogen exposure could be identified by cataloging public T cell receptors. The study used immunosequencing to profile the T cell repertoires of 666 subjects and linked those repertoires to cytomegalovirus serostatus. In addition to the first cohort of around 670 subjects, a separate validation cohort of 120 different subjects was used. To predict cytomegalovirus infection status, the study combined high-throughput TCR immunosequencing, statistical association of individual TCRs with disease status, and machine learning. A later analysis re-analyzed previously published TCR beta repertoires from roughly 690 donors and added high-resolution HLA genotyping to study TCR occurrence patterns. Rather than using new phenotypic data, the later analysis identified candidate immune exposures from TCR beta sequences and from how often those sequences occurred across donors. In an earlier analysis of roughly 540 of the donors, high-throughput TCR beta sequencing was used to judge whether each TCR beta V gene segment behaved as functional or pseudogenic. Donor age, sex, ethnicity and CMV serostatus were compiled together with the repertoire data. A later genetic analysis took genome-wide SNP genotypes for about three fifths of the roughly 670 donors and used that subset as a discovery cohort. Every discovery cohort repertoire had been produced on one sequencing platform. HLA typing covered class I and class II loci at four-digit resolution. Typing coverage differed by locus: A, B, C, DRB1 and DQB1 were typed in about 620-640 donors, DQA1 in 500 to 550, DPA1 in 600 to 610, and DPB1 in just under 490. Because of strong linkage in the cohort, five DR-DQ haplotypes were treated as single units for association and clustering. Across around 400 genotyped donors of the cohort, an average of approximately 240,000 unique TCR beta nucleotide sequences per donor were sequenced, and approximately 17% of those sequences were non-productive. Study-wide conclusions, independent of this receptor: According to a later analysis, TCR association rates differed among HLA loci, with DRB1 alleles showing the most associated TCRs and HLA-C alleles showing the fewest. While some public TCRs were present in many individuals, most TCR sequences turned up only very rarely across donors. Linkage disequilibrium might explain the correlated functional status among segregating V segments, but an unknown experimental factor could not be ruled out. In the study, 164 TCR beta chains were listed as associated with cytomegalovirus. A later analysis found that most CMV-associated TCR beta chains appeared HLA-restricted, with HLA associations seemingly driven largely by CMV exposure. In a later analysis, several top co-occurrence clusters were reported to appear linked to parvovirus B19, influenza, CMV and Epstein-Barr virus. The cohort was sequenced for TCR beta chains only, and without alpha or paired-chain data the features that could be detected were limited. Because the 87-base-pair reads could not distinguish some IMGT-functional V segments, including TRBV6-2 and TRBV6-3, those segments were excluded. V-gene and J-gene trimming of TCR beta chains was associated with a missense DCLRE1C variant in a later genetic analysis, and the association was replicated in an independent cohort. The sequencing pipeline was judged likely to have produced a cluster of highly shared sequence variants as a technical artifact. A further reported finding was that TCR beta sequences accurately predicted the HLA-A and HLA-B alleles for most subjects in the first cohort. At a false discovery rate of 0.05, a later analysis linked fewer than 20,000 TCR beta sequences to specific HLA alleles. The classifier was reported to diagnose cytomegalovirus status with high specificity and sensitivity in both the original and validation cohorts. Immune exposure information for the cohort was limited to CMV serostatus. Because HLA typing was unavailable for some donors at each locus, only the typed subset was used in association tests. When HLA alleles, especially DR and DQ, strongly co-occurred, TCR associations were difficult to assign to individual alleles. In an earlier analysis of 587 of the donors, most TCR beta V segments appeared in productive rearrangements about 90% or about 30% of the time, broadly matching IMGT annotations. Three of the identified cytomegalovirus-associated TCR beta chains were confirmed in vitro to be specific for cytomegalovirus antigens. Compared with equally common non-associated chains, HLA-associated TCR beta chains in a later analysis were more clonally expanded and had lower generation probabilities. Compared with the approximately 700-donor mean, donors in an Asian-associated ancestry cluster had fewer N-insertions in productive TCRs, according to a later genetic analysis. The authors suggested that the approach could potentially be generalized to other disease states and immunological phenotypes. Seventeen rarely observed V segments, including chromosome 9 orphons, were excluded from the earlier analysis of 550 to 700 of the donors because counts were too low. Sequencing depth was assumed to be roughly uniform across donors in the presence/absence analyses, though that assumption may not hold.

As regards this clone: Its target antigen remains unknown. Base qualities are missing; no much larger clone stands one base away.

Library preparation was by the immunoSEQ multiplex PCR assay. The multiplex PCR relied on a mix of 60 forward primers for TCR Vbeta segments and 13 reverse primers for TCR Jbeta segments. A multiplex PCR assay on genomic DNA amplified the CDR3 region of rearranged TCR beta genes. The amplified TCR beta libraries were sequenced on the Illumina HiSeq System as 87-base-pair reads. The authors' analysis ran thus. In a later analysis, tens of millions of unique TCR beta chains were counted across the 690 or so repertoires, and around 10 million of these chains were shared by at least two donors. To remove PCR and sequencing errors, raw reads were error-corrected and collapsed into unique sequences using a nearest-neighbor algorithm that merged closely related sequences. CDR3 sequences were aligned to IMGT reference sequences to assign V, D and J gene segments. For a sequence to be retained, a match of at least six nucleotides was required to both a V gene segment and a J gene segment. Rearrangements were classified as productive when the CDR3 lacked stop codons and remained in frame with V and J, and all other rearrangements were classified as non-productive. Following IMGT convention, CDR3 was defined as the stretch from the second conserved V-encoded cysteine to the conserved J-encoded phenylalanine. Sequences without an unambiguous match to a single V gene segment were excluded from the earlier analysis of several hundred of the donors. In an earlier analysis of approximately 610 of the donors, V segments were called functional above 56.7% productive rearrangements and were called segregating when the between-donor standard deviation exceeded 5%. A statistical classification framework was built to diagnose cytomegalovirus status from the catalog of TCR beta chain sequences. A later analysis assigned V and J genes by comparing TCR nucleotide sequences with IMGT/GENE-DB human TR gene sequences. The TCRdist pipeline was used in a later analysis to assign CDR3 sequences and most-parsimonious VDJ recombination scenarios. A later analysis defined each TCR beta chain by its CDR3 amino acid sequence plus V-gene family, and excluded reads lacking a unique V-gene family. In a later analysis, around 600 highly shared, low-generation-probability nucleotide sequences were removed to address suspected cross-contamination and a sequencing artifact. In a later analysis, a clonal expansion index was calculated for each public chain from normalized within-repertoire ranks of inferred template counts. A later analysis computed generation probabilities with a VDJ recombination model fitted to out-of-frame rearrangements, and checked the results against IGoR. In a later analysis, hypergeometric tests were used to score TCR-TCR, TCR-HLA and TCR-CMV co-occurrence, with a repertoire-size bias correction applied to TCR pairs. False discovery rates were estimated in a later analysis by permuting HLA or CMV assignments 20 times. In a later analysis, co-occurring TCRs were grouped using DBSCAN, and TCRdist sequence similarity was added for clustering within HLA-allele-positive subsets. For co-occurrence clustering, repertoires with fewer than 30,000 or more than 120,000 public chains were excluded, along with several repertoires with anomalous nucleotide sharing. TCRdb mirrors the immuneACCESS table, restricted to in-frame sequences. Some clones are absent from its copies; in checked studies, under half trace to an unresolved V gene, and the reason for the others is unknown. For V, J and clone size, that table is used; D and trimming come from the DNA. Counted in this sample were 85,000 to 100,000 clones; approximately 63% of them appeared once. The ten largest clones represent around 6.3% of the sample.

V is pruned by 6 bases and J by 3 bases, leaving 4 bases of the junction without a gene match. The CDR3 starts with the cysteine, ends with the phenylalanine, and has 13 residues. The CDR3 DNA has 39 bases and is translated from base 1. For CDR1 and CDR2, the germline V gene lists SQVTM and ANQGSEA. The cohort comprised some 730 healthy bone marrow donors. At the time of sampling, every cohort member was nominally healthy, though immune exposures that went unrecorded were likely present. The donor was CMV seronegative and was included in the group of a few hundred seronegative cohort members. Each donor provided a peripheral blood sample, and peripheral blood mononuclear cells were used for TCR beta sequencing. Genomic DNA extraction from the blood cell samples was performed with the Qiagen DNeasy Blood Extraction Kit.

This receptor was identified in a woman in her 30s in good health and CMV-seronegative. The V and J genes are TRBV29-1 and TRBJ2-7; 11 central bases correspond to TRBD1. Sequenced input: PBMCs. This receptor carries the CDR3 CSVGTGGNYEQYF. The bases are TGCAGCGTAGGGACAGGGGGAAACTACGAGCAGTACTTC.